Listed below are T cell receptor beta chains from one sample, sequenced in a study of shared clonotypes between healthy human individuals. Sequencing was performed with immunoSEQ multiplex PCR; in TCRdb, only in-frame clones are kept and a portion is missing. This sample yields roughly 2.2 million clones, of which around 93% are seen a single time; about 0.36% belongs to the top ten. The sequenced material came from naive CD4+ T cells from PBMCs. Source of these receptors: a man between 18 and 29 years old in good health. Some clones in this sample may be carry-over from other donors' samples. The CDR3 runs from the conserved cysteine through the conserved F or W. The D gene is left open where the match is weak. Clone size is shown for a subset of rows, as once, few, many or a class of expanded clone.

NA | TRBJ2-3 | TRBV27 | once | CASSLEGGTDTQYF | TGTGCCAGCAGTTTGGAAGGGGGCACAGATACGCAGTATTTT
NA | TRBJ1-3 | TRBV7-3 | NA | CASSPGSAGNTIYF | TGTGCCAGCAGCCCTGGATCGGCCGGAAACACCATATATTTT
TRBD1 | TRBJ2-7 | TRBV7-2 | few | CASRFRDRSSYEQYF | TGTGCCAGCAGATTTCGGGACAGGAGCTCCTACGAGCAGTACTTC
NA | TRBJ2-2 | TRBV7-2 | NA | CASSADGNTGELFF | TGTGCCAGCAGTGCGGACGGGAACACCGGGGAGCTGTTTTTT
NA | TRBJ2-1 | TRBV2 | NA | CASSGNRFNEQFF | TGTGCCAGCAGTGGGAACAGATTCAATGAGCAGTTCTTC
TRBD2 | TRBJ2-1 | TRBV5-1 | NA | CASSLPGTSGSNEQFF | TGCGCCAGCAGCTTGCCCGGGACTAGCGGGAGTAATGAGCAGTTCTTC
NA | TRBJ1-1 | TRBV5-1 | few | CASSFASDTEAFF | TGCGCCAGCAGCTTCGCCTCGGACACTGAAGCTTTCTTT
NA | TRBJ2-3 | TRBV4-2 | NA | CASSPPGRGNTQYF | TGTGCCAGCAGCCCCCCCGGCCGGGGGAATACGCAGTATTTT
TRBD2 | TRBJ2-7 | TRBV27 | NA | CASSPKGLAAPLSYEQYF | TGTGCCAGCAGTCCGAAAGGACTAGCGGCTCCTCTCTCCTACGAGCAGTACTTC
NA | TRBJ1-1 | TRBV30 | NA | CAWNPGRGADTEAFF | TGTGCCTGGAACCCCGGCCGGGGAGCGGACACTGAAGCTTTCTTT
NA | TRBJ1-1 | TRBV29-1 | few | CSVVGQRNTEAFF | TGCAGCGTTGTCGGCCAGAGAAACACTGAAGCTTTCTTT
TRBD2 | TRBJ2-1 | TRBV27 | once | CASSSLGLAGNEQFF | TGTGCCAGCAGCTCCCTTGGACTAGCGGGGAATGAGCAGTTCTTC
TRBD2 | TRBJ2-2 | TRBV18 | NA | CASSVNSGTNTGELFF | TGTGCCAGCTCAGTAAATAGCGGGACCAACACCGGGGAGCTGTTTTTT
TRBD1 | TRBJ2-7 | TRBV29-1 | NA | CSVRPGTGGHEQYF | TGCAGCGTCCGTCCAGGGACAGGGGGTCACGAGCAGTACTTC
NA | TRBJ2-3 | TRBV9 | NA | CASSEDLSTDTQYF | TGTGCCAGCAGCGAGGATCTCAGCACAGATACGCAGTATTTT
TRBD1 | TRBJ1-1 | TRBV15 | once | CATGLLQGEAFF | TGTGCCACCGGTCTTCTACAGGGGGAAGCTTTCTTT
TRBD2 | TRBJ2-7 | TRBV5-1 | NA | CASSLDPGGLPYEQYF | TGCGCCAGCAGCTTGGATCCGGGAGGTCTTCCCTACGAGCAGTACTTC
NA | TRBJ2-3 | TRBV4-2 | NA | CASSTLGGNTDTQYF | TGTGCCAGCAGCACATTAGGGGGTAACACAGATACGCAGTATTTT
NA | TRBJ2-3 | TRBV7-6 | NA | CASSFGLGVPTDTQYF | TGTGCCAGCAGCTTTGGTTTGGGCGTTCCGACAGATACGCAGTATTTT
NA | TRBJ2-5 | TRBV5-4 | NA | CASSLGGSETQYF | TGTGCCAGCAGCTTGGGAGGCTCTGAGACCCAGTACTTC
TRBD1 | TRBJ1-2 | TRBV5-1 | NA | CASSLGRGLDYGYTF | TGCGCCAGCAGCTTGGGCAGGGGGCTCGACTATGGCTACACCTTC
NA | TRBJ2-1 | TRBV5-1 | NA | CASSKGGAQGEIYNEQFF | TGCGCCAGCAGTAAGGGGGGCGCTCAGGGAGAGATCTACAATGAGCAGTTCTTC
NA | TRBJ2-2 | TRBV11-2 | NA | CASTSFGTGELFF | TGTGCCAGCACCTCATTTGGGACCGGGGAGCTGTTTTTT
TRBD1 | TRBJ1-1 | TRBV28 | NA | CASGGTGNTEAFF | TGTGCCAGCGGCGGGACAGGGAACACTGAAGCTTTCTTT
NA | TRBJ2-2 | TRBV6-6 | NA | CASSYSRQASGELFF | TGTGCCAGCAGTTACTCGAGACAGGCGTCCGGGGAGCTGTTTTTT
TRBD1 | TRBJ1-2 | TRBV10-3 | NA | CAITGQPGVYGYTF | TGTGCCATCACGGGACAGCCCGGGGTCTATGGCTACACCTTC
NA | TRBJ2-3 | TRBV11-3 | NA | CASSFSRTDTQYF | TGTGCCAGCAGTTTCAGTCGCACAGATACGCAGTATTTT
NA | TRBJ2-7 | TRBV7-9 | NA | CASGPTNGYEQYF | TGTGCCAGCGGACCGACAAACGGCTACGAGCAGTACTTC
NA | TRBJ2-7 | TRBV4-2 | NA | CASSQAFGPYEQYF | TGTGCCAGCAGCCAAGCTTTTGGCCCCTACGAGCAGTACTTC
NA | TRBJ2-5 | TRBV5-1 | NA | CASSWGGNGETQYF | TGCGCCAGCAGCTGGGGCGGGAACGGGGAGACCCAGTACTTC
NA | TRBJ1-1 | TRBV7-9 | NA | CASSLDRTLNTEAFF | TGTGCCAGCAGCTTAGATAGGACACTGAACACTGAAGCTTTCTTT